Only a few counts were recorded for the clone carrying this T cell receptor (beta chain). Its antigen remains unknown. TCRdb fed the 5' RACE reads into MiXCR, producing one record per CDR3 protein. The repertoire holds roughly 120,000 distinct CDR3 sequences, about 13% seen once, with about 3% in the top ten. J was trimmed by 0 bases and V by 7 bases; bases with no gene match: 1. CDR1 and CDR2 from the germline V gene are DFQATT and SNEGSKA (reference sequence). The CDR3 runs 12 residues. This specimen belongs to a study of CD8 T cells in ankylosing spondylitis. Study results and limitations: Some of these motif variants have turned up before, in reports on reactive arthritis synovial fluid and blood. Significant enrichment of disease-linked clones was reportedly seen in matched ankylosing spondylitis synovial fluid. Peripheral blood held disease-linked clones only at relatively low frequency, and these were CD8+. A TCR beta motif of several highly homologous variants seemed to mark ankylosing spondylitis blood.

Sequencing used blood, either unsorted or a sorted T cell fraction (not recorded which). The chain combines TRBV20-1 with TRBJ2-3, with 7 bases matching TRBD2. This sequence was found in a female donor with ankylosing spondylitis or in good health (not recorded which). CDR3 loop: CSGSGSTDTQYF. CDR3 DNA sequence: TGCAGTGGTAGCGGGAGCACAGATACGCAGTATTTT.